This T cell receptor (beta chain) was recorded in a study of immune evolution from preneoplasia to lung adenocarcinoma. Study as a whole: HLA loss of heterozygosity: about 7% AIS, about 15% MIA, about 31% ADC, none AAH.

This clone has a single count. The CDR3 runs 13 residues. Germline assignment: CDR1 SQVTM and CDR2 ANQGSEA. Between the trimmed V and J ends, which lost 1 base and 0 bases, there was a span of 4 bases. Some clones are missing from TCRdb's copy, which holds only in-frame ones; the method was immunoSEQ multiplex PCR. The repertoire holds about 4,200 clones, with 79% as singletons. Sequenced input: FFPE invasive lung adenocarcinoma tissue. The receptor was isolated from a person aged 35 to 65 with lung adenocarcinoma. Some clones in this sample may be carry-over from other donors' samples. This chain links TRBV29-1 with TRBJ1-3, with no clear D. The CDR3 reads CSVEGVSGNTIYF. The CDR3 region has the DNA TGCAGCGTTGAAGGCGTCTCTGGAAACACCATATATTTT.